These 20 T cell receptor beta chains were all obtained from the same sample, sequenced in a study of cytomegalovirus exposure and HLA in healthy donors. The PCR had 60 Vbeta and 13 Jbeta primers. The assay was immunoSEQ multiplex PCR, and TCRdb's table has in-frame clones only and misses some. The repertoire holds some 170,000 clones, with almost 80% as singletons. The specimen was PBMCs. These receptors all come from a man younger than 35 in good health and CMV-seropositive.

The chain links TRBV6-1 to TRBJ2-7; maybe TRBD1 (5 bases). Trimming shortened V by 2 bases and J by 3 bases, and 11 bases separated the two germline ends. Germline V gives CDR1 MNHNS, CDR2 SASEGT. This CDR3 comprises 14 residues. The CDR3 spells CASSESDNDYEQYF. CDR3 coding DNA: TGTGCCAGCAGTGAATCGGACAATGACTACGAGCAGTACTTC.

This rearrangement joins TRBV7-6 to TRBJ2-7, with D maybe TRBD2 (7 bases). In germline, CDR1 is SGHVS, CDR2 FNYEAQ. V lost 5 bases and J lost 4, with 21 bases in between. This CDR3 has 16 amino acids. CDR3 residues: CASSPQGGGFYYEQYF. Written as DNA, the CDR3 is TGTGCCAGCAGCCCCCAAGGGGGGGGTTTTTATTACGAGCAGTACTTC.

V is TRBV4-2 and J is TRBJ2-7; D possibly corresponds to TRBD2 (6 bases). CDR1 and CDR2 (germline): LGHNA, YNFKEQ. There are 15 residues in the CDR3. V was cut by 3 bases and J by 4 bases, with 16 bases left in between. CDR3 sequence: CASSHYIGGEYEQYF. The DNA of the CDR3 is TGTGCCAGCAGCCACTACATCGGGGGTGAATACGAGCAGTACTTC.

This clone was found once. This chain's CDR3 is CASSLSAGNTEAFF. CDR3 sequence (DNA): TGTGCCAGCAGTTTATCCGCAGGGAACACTGAAGCTTTCTTT. V and J are TRBV28 and TRBJ1-1; no reliable D call. With 1 base removed from V and 1 base from J, the gap between germline ends came to 7 bases. This CDR3 is built from 14 residues. CDR1 and CDR2 from the germline V gene are MDHEN and SYDVKM.

CDR3 bases: TGTGCCAGCAGACCGACAGGGCTGAGTGAGCAGTACTTC. Its translation: CASRPTGLSEQYF. The chain uses TRBV2 and TRBJ2-7, with 7 bases that match TRBD1. There are 13 residues in the CDR3. With 6 bases clipped from V and 7 bases from J, the junction kept 9 bases outside the gene matches. Germline V gene sequence: CDR1 SNHLY, CDR2 FYNNEI.

DNA for the CDR3: TGCGCCAGCAGCCCTCGACTAGCGGGAGGATACAATGAGCAGTTCTTC. Translated: CASSPRLAGGYNEQFF. The gene calls are TRBV4-3 and TRBJ2-1, with 13 bases identical to TRBD2. This CDR3 contains 16 residues. V lost 4 bases to trimming and J lost 4 bases; unmatched junction nucleotides: 4. Germline-derived CDR1 and CDR2 are LGHNA and YSLEER.

This clone appeared once. The rearrangement uses TRBV5-6 and TRBJ1-1; 7 nucleotides align to TRBD1. The CDR3 is made up of 14 amino acids. CDR1 and CDR2 from the germline V gene are SGHDT and YYEEEE. After removal of 1 base from V and 1 base from J, the junction contained 1 base not matched to a gene. The CDR3 DNA is TGTGCCAGCAGCTTGTCAGGGGGGAACACTGAAGCTTTCTTT. Translation: CASSLSGGNTEAFF. The complete variable domain, with remaining parts taken from reference TRBV5-6 and TRBJ1-1, reads DAGVTQSPTHLIKTRGQQVTLRCSPKSGHDTVSWYQQALGQGPQFIFQYYEEEERQRGNFPDRFSGHQFPNYSSELNVNALLLGDSALYLCASSLSGGNTEAFFGQGTRLTVV.

This chain joins TRBV5-6 and TRBJ1-1, with unresolved D. This CDR3 is 17 amino acids long. Germline assignment: CDR1 SGHDT and CDR2 YYEEEE. V was clipped by 0 bases and J by 1 base, with 16 bases between them. The CDR3: CASSLAPGSVWNTEAFF. The CDR3 coding sequence is TGTGCCAGCAGCTTGGCCCCGGGGTCGGTTTGGAACACTGAAGCTTTCTTT.

As regards this clone: The CDR3 carries no conserved terminal phenylalanine or tryptophan, so it likely arises from a read error. The rearrangement uses TRBV10-3 and TRBJ1-6; the match to TRBD1 covers 10 bases. The V gene's germline CDR1 is ENHRY and CDR2 SYGVKD. This CDR3 has 12 amino acids. V shed 8 bases, J shed 8 bases, and the junction held 0 bases outside the gene matches. CDR3 in amino acids: CAIGTGDSPLHL. The CDR3 DNA follows: TGTGCCATCGGGACAGGGGATTCACCCCTCCACCTT.

The gene calls are TRBV18 and TRBJ2-3; 8 bases match TRBD2. This CDR3 is 15 amino acids long. Germline V gene sequence: CDR1 KGHSH, CDR2 LQKENI. V lost 4 bases, J lost 8 bases, and 11 bases stayed unmatched. CDR3 in DNA: TGTGCCAGCTCACAAGGGAGCGGGAGTGGTGGTACGCAGTATTTT. Encoded protein: CASSQGSGSGGTQYF.

Regarding this clone: Other DNA variants within this sample encode the same CDR3. The chain uses TRBV5-1 and TRBJ2-6; D might be TRBD1 (6 bases). The CDR3 is 19 residues long. Germline V gene lookup returns CDR1 SGHRS and CDR2 YFSETQ. Trimming took 6 bases from V and 2 from J, leaving 24 bases between them. CDR3 nucleotide sequence: TGCGCCAGCACCTACCGGGCGGGCAGGGGCTTTACTGGGGCCAACGTCCTGACTTTC. Translated: CASTYRAGRGFTGANVLTF.

The rearrangement links TRBV6-1 to TRBJ2-6, with no clear D. Per the germline V gene, CDR1 is MNHNS and CDR2 is SASEGT. V was trimmed by 10 bases and J by 0 bases, leaving 7 bases between them. The CDR3 sequence is 13 residues long. The CDR3 protein is CATLSSGANVLTF. The CDR3 nucleotides read TGTGCCACCCTGAGCTCTGGGGCCAACGTCCTGACTTTC.

The chain recombines TRBV11-2 with TRBJ1-4, with a possible D match to TRBD1 (5 bases). The CDR3 has 15 amino acids. Germline V gene data show CDR1 as SGHAT and CDR2 as FQNNGV. V lost 5 bases and J 7 bases, leaving 17 bases between the germline ends. Here the CDR3 DNA reads TGTGCCAGCAGCCTAGCGGCCCGCGGGGCTGAAAAACTGTTTTTT. It yields the protein CASSLAARGAEKLFF.

The chain has TRBV5-1 and TRBJ2-1; tentative D call: TRBD1 (6 bases). V was pared by 0 bases and J by 6 bases, with 10 bases between. CDR3 length equals 14 residues. CDR1 is SGHRS and CDR2 is YFSETQ in the germline V gene. The CDR3 loop is CASSLEQGFNEQFF. The DNA for the CDR3 is TGCGCCAGCAGCTTGGAACAGGGCTTCAATGAGCAGTTCTTC.

This clone was observed a single time. The chain joins TRBV5-6 to TRBJ1-1; D gene ambiguous. The ends were cut back, 1 base at V and 3 bases at J, with 7 bases in the middle. CDR3 length: 13 amino acids. CDR1 SGHDT and CDR2 YYEEEE come from the germline V gene. CDR3 region: CASSLYGDTEAFF. As DNA, the CDR3 is TGTGCCAGCAGCTTGTACGGGGACACTGAAGCTTTCTTT.

This clone showed up just a few times. This CDR3 fails to terminate in the conserved phenylalanine or tryptophan, so it likely reflects a read error. This sequence joins TRBV2 and TRBJ1-6, with TRBD1 identical over 9 bases. CDR3 length: 15 amino acids. CDR1 and CDR2 (germline): SNHLY, FYNNEI. V dropped 6 bases and J dropped 8; count of bases not matched to a gene: 8. The CDR3 reads CASSGQGPGYSPLHL. CDR3 in DNA: TGTGCCAGCAGCGGACAGGGGCCCGGTTATTCACCCCTCCACCTT.

This chain connects TRBV5-1 to TRBJ2-2; TRBD1 aligns across 12 bases. V lost 7 bases, J lost 4 bases, and 5 bases stayed unmatched. Germline CDR1 and CDR2: SGHRS and YFSETQ. The CDR3 has 15 amino acids. The CDR3 nucleotides read TGCGCCAGCCGGCCGGGACAGGGGGCCACCGGGGAGCTGTTTTTT. Residues: CASRPGQGATGELFF. Using reference TRBV5-1 and TRBJ2-2 for the parts outside the CDR3, the full variable domain is KAGVTQTPRYLIKTRGQQVTLSCSPISGHRSVSWYQQTPGQGLQFLFEYFSETQRNKGNFPGRFSGRQFSNSRSEMNVSTLELGDSALYLCASRPGQGATGELFFGEGSRLTVL.

The chain couples TRBV19 to TRBJ2-1; tentative D call: TRBD1 (5 bases). Per the germline V gene, CDR1 is LNHDA and CDR2 is SQIVND (reference sequence). Trimming shortened V by 2 bases and J by 10 bases, and 15 bases separated the two germline ends. The CDR3 runs 14 residues. The CDR3 protein is CASSIQGSSGEQFF. The DNA for the CDR3 is TGTGCCAGTAGTATACAGGGAAGTTCGGGCGAGCAGTTCTTC.

This clone was seen a single time. This chain uses TRBV13 with TRBJ1-4, with D possibly matching TRBD1 (5 bases). Germline CDR1 reads PRHDT; CDR2 reads FYEKMQ (reference sequence). Trimming shortened V by 5 bases and J by 0 bases, and 13 bases separated the two germline ends. The CDR3 length is 16 residues. The CDR3 nucleotides read TGTGCCAGCAGCAAGGCGGGGGGAACAACTAATGAAAAACTGTTTTTT. Translated, it gives CASSKAGGTTNEKLFF.

This sequence joins TRBV19 and TRBJ2-2; tentatively, D is TRBD1 (5 bases). Germline CDR1 reads LNHDA; CDR2 reads SQIVND (reference sequence). The ends were cut back, 5 bases at V and 2 bases at J, with 12 bases in the middle. This CDR3 spans 15 amino acids. CDR3 sequence: CASSPGPYNTGELFF. The CDR3 coding sequence is TGTGCCAGTAGTCCAGGGCCCTACAACACCGGGGAGCTGTTTTTT.